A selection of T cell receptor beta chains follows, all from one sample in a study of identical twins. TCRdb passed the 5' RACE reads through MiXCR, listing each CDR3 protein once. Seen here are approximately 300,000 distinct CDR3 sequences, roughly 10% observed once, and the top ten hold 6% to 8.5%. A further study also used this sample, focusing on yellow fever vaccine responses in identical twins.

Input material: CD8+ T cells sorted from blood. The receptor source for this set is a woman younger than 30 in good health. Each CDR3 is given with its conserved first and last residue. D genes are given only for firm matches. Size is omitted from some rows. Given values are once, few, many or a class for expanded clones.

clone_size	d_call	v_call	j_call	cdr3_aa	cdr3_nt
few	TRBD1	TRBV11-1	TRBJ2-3	CASSPGTGPTTDTQYF	TGTGCCAGCAGCCCTGGGACAGGTCCAACTACAGATACGCAGTATTTT
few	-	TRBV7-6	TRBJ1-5	CASSLLEVGQPQHF	TGTGCCAGCAGCTTACTGGAGGTCGGACAGCCCCAGCATTTT
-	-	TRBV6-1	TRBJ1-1	CASRQLVEAFF	TGTGCCAGCAGGCAGTTGGTTGAAGCTTTCTTT
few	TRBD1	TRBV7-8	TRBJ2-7	CASSFETGGYEQYF	TGTGCCAGCAGCTTTGAGACAGGGGGGTACGAGCAGTACTTC
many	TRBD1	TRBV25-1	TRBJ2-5	CASSGVKGAQETQYF	TGTGCCAGCAGTGGCGTAAAGGGGGCCCAAGAGACCCAGTACTTC
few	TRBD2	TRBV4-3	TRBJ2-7	CASSQEAGGSYEQYF	TGCGCCAGCAGCCAAGAGGCGGGAGGATCCTACGAGCAGTACTTC
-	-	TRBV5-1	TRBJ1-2	CASSLVPTNLYGYTF	TGCGCCAGCAGCTTGGTCCCAACAAACCTCTATGGCTACACCTTC
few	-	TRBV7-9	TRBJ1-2	CASSLAPDPSSVYGYTF	TGTGCCAGCAGCTTAGCCCCGGACCCTTCTAGCGTTTATGGCTACACCTTC
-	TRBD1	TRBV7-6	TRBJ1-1	CASSSRTGKNTEAFF	TGTGCCAGCAGCTCCAGGACAGGGAAGAACACTGAAGCTTTCTTT
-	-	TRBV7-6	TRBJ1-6	CASSSEGPNSPLHF	TGTGCCAGCAGCTCCGAGGGTCCTAATTCACCCCTCCACTTT
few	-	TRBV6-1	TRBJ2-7	CASARTAGEDEQYF	TGTGCCAGCGCCCGAACAGCAGGGGAAGACGAGCAGTACTTC
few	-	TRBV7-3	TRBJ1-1	CASRAGGGYEAFF	TGTGCCAGCAGGGCAGGAGGGGGGTATGAAGCTTTCTTT
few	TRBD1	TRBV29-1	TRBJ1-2	CSVYSGTGPNYGYTF	TGCAGCGTTTACTCCGGGACAGGGCCGAACTATGGCTACACCTTC
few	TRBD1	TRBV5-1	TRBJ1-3	CASSPGTDLPFGNTIYF	TGCGCCAGCAGCCCGGGGACAGATCTCCCTTTTGGAAACACCATATATTTT
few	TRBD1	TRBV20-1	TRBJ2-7	CSARIQGSYYEQYF	TGCAGTGCACGGATACAGGGGTCTTACTACGAGCAGTACTTC